Listed here are 5 T cell receptor beta chains from one sample, sequenced in a study of blood T cell repertoires in COVID-19. Here immunoSEQ multiplex PCR was the method, and the copy in TCRdb shows in-frame clones only, minus some. The sample has 200,000 to 250,000 clones; around nine tenths are singletons. The specimen sequenced was peripheral blood. The receptors were gathered from a woman aged 55 to 70 with acute or convalescent COVID-19.

The table lists this clone with a count of one. V is TRBV11-2 and J is TRBJ2-1; D perhaps matches TRBD2 (6 bases). With 4 bases removed from V and 2 bases from J, the gap between germline ends came to 12 bases. This CDR3 spans 15 amino acids. The germline V gene has CDR1 SGHAT and CDR2 FQNNGV. The CDR3 DNA is TGTGCCAGCAGCTATCAAGCGGGTACCTACAATGAGCAGTTCTTC. This codes for CASSYQAGTYNEQFF.

CDR3 in DNA: TGTGCCACCATCATGAACACTGAAGCTTTCTTT. Its protein product is CATIMNTEAFF. This rearrangement joins TRBV24-1 to TRBJ1-1; D gene uncertain. Germline CDR1 is KGHDR and CDR2 is SFDVKD. The CDR3 sequence is 11 residues long. With 8 bases removed from V and 0 bases from J, the gap between germline ends came to 3 bases.

This clone was counted once. The chain employs TRBV28 and TRBJ2-1, with TRBD1 identical over 7 bases. CDR1 is MDHEN, CDR2 SYDVKM, per germline. V trimming: 9 bases; J trimming: 4 bases; junction bases outside the gene matches: 9. This CDR3 spans 14 amino acids. CDR3 coding DNA: TGTGCCAGTCGAGACAGGGCGACTTACAATGAGCAGTTCTTC. This sequence encodes CASRDRATYNEQFF.

The V call is TRBV2, the J call TRBJ2-7; 9 bases match TRBD1. J gave up 4 bases and V 10 bases, and 14 bases lay outside the gene matches. This CDR3 is 15 amino acids long. Germline V lookup: CDR1 SNHLY, CDR2 FYNNEI. This CDR3 is CATLQGAEPYYEQYF. The CDR3 bases are TGTGCCACCTTACAGGGGGCCGAACCATATTACGAGCAGTACTTC.

The chain carries TRBV6-2 or TRBV6-3 and TRBJ2-3, with D perhaps TRBD1 (5 bases). The CDR3 length is 18 residues. Trimming removed 2 bases at V and 0 bases at J, with 18 bases between. The V gene's germline CDR1 is MNHEY and CDR2 SVGEGT. The CDR3 loop is CASSYTGPFMASTDTQYF. In nucleotides, the CDR3 is TGTGCCAGCAGTTACACAGGACCGTTTATGGCGAGCACAGATACGCAGTATTTT.